This TCR beta chain was captured by sequencing in a study of cytomegalovirus exposure and HLA in healthy donors. Study conclusions and caveats: Cytomegalovirus association was listed for around 180 TCR beta chains.

Sequencing was performed with immunoSEQ multiplex PCR; in TCRdb, only in-frame clones are kept and a portion is missing. The sample holds approximately 150,000 clones; over 80% are singletons and the top ten take 4.5%. This CDR3 is built from 16 residues. Trimming cost V 0 bases and J 7 bases; bases outside gene matches: 9. Per the germline V gene, CDR1 is MNHNS and CDR2 is SASEGT. This clone has just one count. Its target is not known. Material: PBMCs. This TCR was recovered from a man aged 18-30 years in good health and CMV-seropositive. The rearrangement joins TRBV6-1 to TRBJ2-7; 10 nucleotides line up with TRBD1. Here the CDR3 reads CASSEAPGTGAEEQYF. DNA of the CDR3: TGTGCCAGCAGTGAAGCACCCGGGACAGGGGCGGAGGAGCAGTACTTC.